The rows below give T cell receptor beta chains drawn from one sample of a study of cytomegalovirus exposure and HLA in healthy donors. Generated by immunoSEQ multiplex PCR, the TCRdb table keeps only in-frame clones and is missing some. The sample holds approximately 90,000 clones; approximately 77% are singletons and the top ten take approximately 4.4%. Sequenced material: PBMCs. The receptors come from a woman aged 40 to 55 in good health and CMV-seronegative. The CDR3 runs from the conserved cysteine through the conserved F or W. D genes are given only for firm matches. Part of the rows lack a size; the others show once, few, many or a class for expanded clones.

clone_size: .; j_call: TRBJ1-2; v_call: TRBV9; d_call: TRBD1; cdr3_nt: TGTGCCAGCAGCGACCCGGGACAGGGTGGTTATGGCTACACCTTC; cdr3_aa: CASSDPGQGGYGYTF
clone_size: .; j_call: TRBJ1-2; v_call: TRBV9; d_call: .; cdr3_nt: TGTGCCAGCAGCGATCGGGATTCCTATGGCTACACCTTC; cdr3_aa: CASSDRDSYGYTF
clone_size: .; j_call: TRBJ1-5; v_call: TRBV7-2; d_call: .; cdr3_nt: TGTGCCAGCCGGCGGGCAGCCACCAATCAGCCCCAGCATTTT; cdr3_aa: CASRRAATNQPQHF
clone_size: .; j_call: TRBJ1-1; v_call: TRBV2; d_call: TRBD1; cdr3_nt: TGTGCCAGCAGGGACAGGGGGCTTGTTGAAGCTTTCTTT; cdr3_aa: CASRDRGLVEAFF
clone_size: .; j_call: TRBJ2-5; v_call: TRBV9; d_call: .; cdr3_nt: TGTGCCAGCAGCGTAAGGTCTGAGTTCGGGGTCCAGTACTTC; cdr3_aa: CASSVRSEFGVQYF
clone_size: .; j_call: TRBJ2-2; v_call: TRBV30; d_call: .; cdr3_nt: TGTGCCTGGAGTAGGGGGGGCACCGGGGAGCTGTTTTTT; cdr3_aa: CAWSRGGTGELFF
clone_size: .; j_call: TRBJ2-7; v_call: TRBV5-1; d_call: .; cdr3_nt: TGCGCCAGCAGCTTCCCTACGGGGAACCCCTCGGGGGAGCAGTACTTC; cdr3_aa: CASSFPTGNPSGEQYF
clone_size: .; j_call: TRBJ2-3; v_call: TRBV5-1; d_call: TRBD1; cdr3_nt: TGCGCCAGCAGCTTGGACAGGGGAACAGATACGCAGTATTTT; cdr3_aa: CASSLDRGTDTQYF
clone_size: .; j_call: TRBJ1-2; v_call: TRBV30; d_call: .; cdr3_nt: TGTGCCTGGAGTGACTCCGGAGGAGCATTCTATGGCTACACCTTC; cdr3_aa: CAWSDSGGAFYGYTF
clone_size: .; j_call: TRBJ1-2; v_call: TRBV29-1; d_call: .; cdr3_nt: TGCAGCGCACAGGACAGTCCTGGCTACACCTTC; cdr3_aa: CSAQDSPGYTF
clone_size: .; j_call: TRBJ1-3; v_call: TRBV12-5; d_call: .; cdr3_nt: TGTGCTAGTGGTCCAGGGGACGGAAACACCATATATTTT; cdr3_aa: CASGPGDGNTIYF
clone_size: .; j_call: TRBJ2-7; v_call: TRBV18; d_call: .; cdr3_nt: TGTGCCAGCTCACCACCCCAGGGGTTCTACGAGCAGTACTTC; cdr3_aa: CASSPPQGFYEQYF
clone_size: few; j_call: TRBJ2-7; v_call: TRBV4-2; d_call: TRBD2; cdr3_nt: TGTGCCAGCAGCCCCTGGGAGGGGATCGAGAACGAGCAGTACTTC; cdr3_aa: CASSPWEGIENEQYF
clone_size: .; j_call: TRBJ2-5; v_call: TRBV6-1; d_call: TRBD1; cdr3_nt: TGTGCCAGCAGTGAATGGGGGACAGGGGGCATCCAGACCCAGTACTTC; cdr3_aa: CASSEWGTGGIQTQYF
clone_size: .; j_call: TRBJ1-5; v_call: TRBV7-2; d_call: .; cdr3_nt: TGTGCCAGCAGCTTAAGCAGGGGCCCCAATCAGCCCCAGCATTTT; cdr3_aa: CASSLSRGPNQPQHF
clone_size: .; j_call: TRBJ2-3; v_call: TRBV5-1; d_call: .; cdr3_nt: TGCGCCAGCAGCTTGGTTCCTGCGGGTTCCACAGATACGCAGTATTTT; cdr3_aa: CASSLVPAGSTDTQYF
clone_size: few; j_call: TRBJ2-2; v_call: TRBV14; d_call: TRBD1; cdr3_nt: TGTGCCAGCAGCCCGACAGGGGCTTTCACCGGGGAGCTGTTTTTT; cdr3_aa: CASSPTGAFTGELFF
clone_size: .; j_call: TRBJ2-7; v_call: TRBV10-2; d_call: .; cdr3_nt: TGCGCCAGCAGTGATGGTTTCGCGGATCACCCTGTCTACGAGCAGTACTTC; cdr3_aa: CASSDGFADHPVYEQYF
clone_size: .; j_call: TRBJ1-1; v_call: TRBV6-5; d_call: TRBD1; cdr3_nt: TGTGCCAGCAGTGTGGACAGGGCAAGAGGGGAAGCTTTCTTT; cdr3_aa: CASSVDRARGEAFF
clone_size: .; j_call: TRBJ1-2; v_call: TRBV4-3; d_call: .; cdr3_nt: TGCGCCAGCAGCCAAGGGTCAGGGTGGTCGAGTGGCTACACCTTC; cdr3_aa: CASSQGSGWSSGYTF
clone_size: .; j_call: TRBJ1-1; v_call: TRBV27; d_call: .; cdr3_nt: TGTGCCAGCAGTTTCTTGAACACTGAAGCTTTCTTT; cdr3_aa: CASSFLNTEAFF
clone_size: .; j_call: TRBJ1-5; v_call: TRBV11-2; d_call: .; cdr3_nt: TGTGCCAGCAGCTTATCGGGGAGTCGCAATCAGCCCCAGCATTTT; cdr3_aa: CASSLSGSRNQPQHF
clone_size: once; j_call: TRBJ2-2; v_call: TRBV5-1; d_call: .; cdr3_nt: TGCGCCAGCAGCTTGGTTGCCCCCTCCAGCACCGGGGAGCTGTTTTTT; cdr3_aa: CASSLVAPSSTGELFF
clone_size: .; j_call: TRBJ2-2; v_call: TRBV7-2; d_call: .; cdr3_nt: TGTGCCAGCAGCTTAGGGGATTCCGGGAGTTCCATGTTTTTT; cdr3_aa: CASSLGDSGSSMFF
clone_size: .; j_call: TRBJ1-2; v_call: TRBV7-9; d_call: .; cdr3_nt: TGTGCCAGCAGCTTACCCCCAGGGGAGTGGGATGGCTACACCTTC; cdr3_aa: CASSLPPGEWDGYTF
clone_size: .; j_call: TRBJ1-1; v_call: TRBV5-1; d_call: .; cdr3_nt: TGCGCCGGCAGCCCAAGGGATCGTAGGGGATCCGAAGCTTTCTTT; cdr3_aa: CAGSPRDRRGSEAFF
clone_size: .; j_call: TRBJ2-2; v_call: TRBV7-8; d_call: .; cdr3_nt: TGTGCCAGCAGACTAGGTGGGACACACAGGGGACTTATGAACGGGGAGCTGTTTTTT; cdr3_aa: CASRLGGTHRGLMNGELFF
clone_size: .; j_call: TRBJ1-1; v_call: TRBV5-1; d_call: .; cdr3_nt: TGCGCCAGCAGCTTTGACAGGCTAGCTTTCTTT; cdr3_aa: CASSFDRLAFF